This T cell receptor (beta chain) appears in the sequencing data of a study of T cells in Graves' hyperthyroidism and ophthalmopathy (dated by TCRdb to about 2019). Study-level background: Peripheral blood was collected at initial diagnosis, before any treatment. To identify distinguishing TCR V-J signatures, a discovery cohort of around 98 patients was used, comprising under 45 with Graves' ophthalmopathy and around 57 with stable Graves' hyperthyroidism. Prospective prediction of ophthalmopathy was tested in an independent validation cohort of fewer than 20 hyperthyroidism patients and roughly 16 patients who later progressed to ophthalmopathy. The 100 or so discovery patients were divided at random into training and test sets in a 7:3 ratio. The study also compared thyroid tissue and blood T-cell repertoires from five or six Graves' hyperthyroidism patients. Once sampling was done, hyperthyroidism patients were given methimazole at a starting dose of 30 mg daily, whereas ophthalmopathy patients were given high-dose intravenous methylprednisolone. The paper describes TCR Vbeta CDR3 sequencing of 135 peripheral blood samples, made up of 43 ophthalmopathy patients, around 73 hyperthyroidism patients and approximately 17 progressor patients. Findings and caveats that apply to the study as a whole: In validation, the model predicted progression to ophthalmopathy a median of around six months before onset, with roughly 68% sensitivity and about 72% specificity. A model built on a 13 V-J signature distinguished ophthalmopathy from stable hyperthyroidism, reaching 85% to 90% sensitivity and 81.08% specificity in cross-validation and 80%/75% in testing. No statistical method was used to set the sample size in advance, and investigators knew the group allocation. Most expanded thyroid clonotypes (frequency above 0.001) were also detected in blood, suggesting blood repertoires may reflect thyroid immune responses.

Amplification of TCR beta CDR3 regions was carried out from RNA transcripts. For the first round of RT-PCR on the TCR CDR3, the HTBI primer set was used together with the Qiagen OneStep RT-PCR kit. A second multiplex PCR round built the libraries, followed by size selection and purification. Paired-end sequencing of the libraries was performed with 100 bp reads on an Illumina HiSeq2000. On the authors' methods: SOAPnuke was used to process the raw data, with reads discarded if the reads contained adapters or uncalled bases, had a mean Phred below 15, or lacked an exact constant-primer or identifier match. High-quality paired reads were merged using COPE v1.2.5, and each unique nucleotide sequence was defined as a clonotype. MiTCR v1.1 was used to align clonotypes to the IMGT TRBV, TRBD and TRBJ reference segments. The analysis included only V-J combinations with a frequency above 0.0001, which together covered 99% to 99.2% of the repertoires. A TCS score was defined as the ratio of F50 (clonal expansion) to E x V (chaos), with BLOSUM62-based TCRdist applied between CDR3 peptides within each V-J. Welch's t-statistics and random forest reduced around 520 V-J features to roughly 13, which were used in a naive Bayes classifier (R e1071). TCRdb cleaned the public reads at Q25 with fastp, built clones with MiXCR and kept in-frame beta chains. Each CDR3 protein gets just one entry, which takes the most common genes and DNA from the rows behind it. These V and J calls originate from TCRdb's pipeline instead of the authors' own analysis. For this sample the table gives a few hundred thousand distinct CDR3 sequences, of which 14% to 15% were detected only once. 30% to 35% of the sample rests with the top ten.

The CDR3, from cysteine to phenylalanine, totals 16 residues. Just the 48-base CDR3 DNA is kept, in frame starting at base 1. The junction carries 24 bases between V and J, which are trimmed by 8 bases and 7 bases respectively. Via the germline V gene (reference sequence), CDR1 is MNHEY and CDR2 SMNVEV. Stable Graves' hyperthyroidism was defined as no progression to ophthalmopathy during 18 months of follow-up. Hyperthyroidism patients were aged 18 to 65 years and newly diagnosed, with disease duration of less than 2 months. Exclusion was applied to patients with uncontrolled infections, other autoimmune diseases, pregnancy or lactation. Diagnoses relied on clinical symptoms, serum thyroxine and TRAb, thyroid ultrasound and orbital computed tomography. PBMCs were isolated from roughly 10 ml of fresh peripheral blood by Ficoll-Paque density gradient centrifugation. Total RNA was extracted using Trizol reagent, and RNA quality was assessed on an Agilent 2100 Bioanalyzer.

This clonotype has at least ten counts. Its antigen is still unknown. Base qualities are not recorded, but no much larger clone differs from it by a single base. Recombination connected TRBV27 to TRBJ2-1; possibly the D gene is TRBD2, per 6 matching bases. Sequenced material: blood. The receptor comes from a woman aged 25-40 years with Graves' hyperthyroidism. The sequence in DNA is TGTGCCAGCTTCACAACGGGACTGACTCCTCGGAATGAGCAGTTCTTC. It specifies CASFTTGLTPRNEQFF.